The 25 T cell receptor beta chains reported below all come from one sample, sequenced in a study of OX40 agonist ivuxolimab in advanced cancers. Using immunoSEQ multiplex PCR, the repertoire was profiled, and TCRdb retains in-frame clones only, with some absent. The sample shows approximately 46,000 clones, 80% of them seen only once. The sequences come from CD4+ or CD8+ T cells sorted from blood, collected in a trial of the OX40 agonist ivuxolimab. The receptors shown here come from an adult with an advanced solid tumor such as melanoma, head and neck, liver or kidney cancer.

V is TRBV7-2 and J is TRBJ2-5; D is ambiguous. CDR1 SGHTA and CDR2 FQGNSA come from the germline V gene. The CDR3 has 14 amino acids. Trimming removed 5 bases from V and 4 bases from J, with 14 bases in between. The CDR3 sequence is CASSPGPWGETQYF. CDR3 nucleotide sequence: TGTGCCAGCAGCCCCGGTCCCTGGGGAGAGACCCAGTACTTC.

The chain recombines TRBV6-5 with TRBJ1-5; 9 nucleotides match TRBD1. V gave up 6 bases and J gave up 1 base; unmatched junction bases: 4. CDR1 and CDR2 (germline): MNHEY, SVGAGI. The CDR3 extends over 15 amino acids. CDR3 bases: TGTGCCAGCAGGAGACAGGGGGGAAGCAATCAGCCCCAGCATTTT. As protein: CASRRQGGSNQPQHF.

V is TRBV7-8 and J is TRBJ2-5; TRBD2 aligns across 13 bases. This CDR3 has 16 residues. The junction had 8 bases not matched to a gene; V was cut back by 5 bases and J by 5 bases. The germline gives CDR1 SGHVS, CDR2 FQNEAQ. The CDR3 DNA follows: TGTGCCAGCAGCACCCGACTAGCGGGGGGCAGGGAGACCCAGTACTTC. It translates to CASSTRLAGGRETQYF.

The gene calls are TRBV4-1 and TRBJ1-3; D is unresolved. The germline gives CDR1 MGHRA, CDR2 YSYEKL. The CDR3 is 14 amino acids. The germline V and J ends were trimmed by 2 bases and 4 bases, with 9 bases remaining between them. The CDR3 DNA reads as TGCGCCAGCAGCCAATCCATCATAGGAAACACCATATATTTT. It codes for CASSQSIIGNTIYF.

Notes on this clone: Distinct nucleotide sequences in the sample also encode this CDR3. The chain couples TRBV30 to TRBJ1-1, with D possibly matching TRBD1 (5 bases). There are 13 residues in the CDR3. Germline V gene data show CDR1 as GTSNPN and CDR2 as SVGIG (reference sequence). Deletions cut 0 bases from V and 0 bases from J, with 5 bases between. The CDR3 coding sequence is TGTGCCTGGAGTGTACAGGTGAACACTGAAGCTTTCTTT. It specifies CAWSVQVNTEAFF.

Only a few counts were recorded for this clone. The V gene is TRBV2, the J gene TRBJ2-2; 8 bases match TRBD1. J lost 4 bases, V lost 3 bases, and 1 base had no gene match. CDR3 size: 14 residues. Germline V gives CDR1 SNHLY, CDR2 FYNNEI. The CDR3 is CASSDRGRTGELFF. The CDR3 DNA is TGTGCCAGCAGTGACAGGGGGCGCACCGGGGAGCTGTTTTTT.

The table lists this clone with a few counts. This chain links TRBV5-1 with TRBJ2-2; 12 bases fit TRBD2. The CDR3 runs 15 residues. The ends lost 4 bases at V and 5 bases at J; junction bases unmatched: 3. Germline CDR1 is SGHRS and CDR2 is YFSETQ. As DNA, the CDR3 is TGCGCCAGCAGCGCCACTAGCGGGAGGACCGGGGAGCTGTTTTTT. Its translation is CASSATSGRTGELFF.

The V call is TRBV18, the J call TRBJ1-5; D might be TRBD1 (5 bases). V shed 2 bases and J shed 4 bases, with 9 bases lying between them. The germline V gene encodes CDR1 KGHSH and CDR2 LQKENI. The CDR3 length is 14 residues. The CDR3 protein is CASSPSGPNQPQHF. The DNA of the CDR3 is TGTGCCAGCTCACCATCAGGGCCAAATCAGCCCCAGCATTTT.

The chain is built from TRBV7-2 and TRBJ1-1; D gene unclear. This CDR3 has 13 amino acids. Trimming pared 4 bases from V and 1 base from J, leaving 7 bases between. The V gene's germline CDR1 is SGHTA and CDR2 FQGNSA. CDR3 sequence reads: CASSSQPNTEAFF. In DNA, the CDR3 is TGTGCCAGCAGCTCCCAGCCGAACACTGAAGCTTTCTTT.

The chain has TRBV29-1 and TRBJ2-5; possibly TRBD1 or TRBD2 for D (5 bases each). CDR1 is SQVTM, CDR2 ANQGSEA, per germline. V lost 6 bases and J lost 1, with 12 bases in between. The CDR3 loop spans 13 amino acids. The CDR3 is CSVQRGSQETQYF. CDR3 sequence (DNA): TGCAGCGTCCAACGGGGCAGCCAAGAGACCCAGTACTTC. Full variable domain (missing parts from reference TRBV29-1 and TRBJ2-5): SAVISQKPSRDICQRGTSLTIQCQVDSQVTMMFWYRQQPGQSLTLIATANQGSEATYESGFVIDKFPISRPNLTFSTLTVSNMSPEDSSIYLCSVQRGSQETQYFGPGTRLLVL.

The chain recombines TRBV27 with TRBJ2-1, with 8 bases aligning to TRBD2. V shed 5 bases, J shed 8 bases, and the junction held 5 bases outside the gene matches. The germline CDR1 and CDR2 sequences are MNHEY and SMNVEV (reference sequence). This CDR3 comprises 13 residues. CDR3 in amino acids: CASSRPGGDEQFF. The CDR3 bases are TGTGCCAGCAGTAGGCCGGGGGGGGATGAGCAGTTCTTC.

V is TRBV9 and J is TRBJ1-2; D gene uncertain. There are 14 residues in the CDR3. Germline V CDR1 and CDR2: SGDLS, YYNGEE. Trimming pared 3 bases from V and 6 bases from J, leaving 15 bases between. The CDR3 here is CASSADPGRHGYTF. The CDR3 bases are TGTGCCAGCAGCGCCGACCCAGGCCGGCATGGCTACACCTTC.

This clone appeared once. CDR3 in amino acids: CSVEDRLALHGYTF. The DNA for the CDR3 is TGCAGCGTTGAAGATAGGCTAGCCCTACATGGCTACACCTTC. V gene TRBV29-1 combines with J gene TRBJ1-2; no reliable D call. The CDR3 covers 14 residues. Germline-derived CDR1 and CDR2 are SQVTM and ANQGSEA. V was cut by 0 bases and J by 6 bases, with 14 bases left in between.

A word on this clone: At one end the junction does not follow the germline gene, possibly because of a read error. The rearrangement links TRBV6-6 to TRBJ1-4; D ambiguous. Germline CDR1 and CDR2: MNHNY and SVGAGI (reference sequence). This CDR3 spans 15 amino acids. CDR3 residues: CASSPRIGLVERLFF. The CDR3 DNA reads TGTGCCAGCAGCCCCCGGATAGGTCTCGTAGAAAGACTGTTTTTT.

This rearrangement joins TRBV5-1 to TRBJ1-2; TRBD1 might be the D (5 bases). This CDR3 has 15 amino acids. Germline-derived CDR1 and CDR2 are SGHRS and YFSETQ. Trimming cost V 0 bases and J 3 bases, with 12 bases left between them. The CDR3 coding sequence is TGCGCCAGCAGCTTGGGAGGAGGGGAGGACTATGGCTACACCTTC. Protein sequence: CASSLGGGEDYGYTF.

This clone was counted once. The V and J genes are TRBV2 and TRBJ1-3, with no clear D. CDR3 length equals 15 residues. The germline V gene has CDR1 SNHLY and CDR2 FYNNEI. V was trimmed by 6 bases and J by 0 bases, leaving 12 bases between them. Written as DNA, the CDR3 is TGTGCCAGCAGGCGAGAGTGGAGCTCTGGAAACACCATATATTTT. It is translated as CASRREWSSGNTIYF.

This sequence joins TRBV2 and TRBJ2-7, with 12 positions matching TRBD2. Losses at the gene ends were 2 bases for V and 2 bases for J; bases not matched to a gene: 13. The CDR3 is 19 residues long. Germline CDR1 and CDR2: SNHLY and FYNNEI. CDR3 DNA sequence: TGTGCCAGCAGTGAAAGGGCCCCACTAGCGGGGGGTCACACCTACGAGCAGTACTTC. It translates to CASSERAPLAGGHTYEQYF. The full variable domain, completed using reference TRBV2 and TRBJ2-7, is EPEVTQTPSHQVTQMGQEVILRCVPISNHLYFYWYRQILGQKVEFLVSFYNNEISEKSEIFDDQFSVERPDGSNFTLKIRSTKLEDSAMYFCASSERAPLAGGHTYEQYFGPGTRLTVT.

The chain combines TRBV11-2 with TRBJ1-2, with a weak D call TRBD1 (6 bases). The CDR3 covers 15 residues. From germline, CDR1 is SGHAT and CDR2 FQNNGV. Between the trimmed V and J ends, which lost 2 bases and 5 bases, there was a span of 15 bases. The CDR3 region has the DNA TGTGCCAGCAGCTTACAGGGGCCTATGAATTATGGCTACACCTTC. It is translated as CASSLQGPMNYGYTF. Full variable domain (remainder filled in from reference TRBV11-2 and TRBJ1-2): EAGVAQSPRYKIIEKRQSVAFWCNPISGHATLYWYQQILGQGPKLLIQFQNNGVVDDSQLPKDRFSAERLKGVDSTLKIQPAKLEDSAVYLCASSLQGPMNYGYTFGSGTRLTVV.

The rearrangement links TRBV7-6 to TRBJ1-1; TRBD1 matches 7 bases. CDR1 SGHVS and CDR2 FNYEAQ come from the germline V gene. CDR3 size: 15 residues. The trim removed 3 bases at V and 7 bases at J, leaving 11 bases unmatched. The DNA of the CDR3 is TGTGCCAGCAGCTTTGGCAGGGGGGGAGTCAGTGAAGCTTTCTTT. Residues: CASSFGRGGVSEAFF.

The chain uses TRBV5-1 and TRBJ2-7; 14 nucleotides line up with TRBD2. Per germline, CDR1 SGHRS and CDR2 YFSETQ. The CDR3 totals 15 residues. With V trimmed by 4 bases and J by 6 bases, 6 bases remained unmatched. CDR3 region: CASSLRTSGGSEQYF. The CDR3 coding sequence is TGCGCCAGCAGCCTAAGGACTAGCGGGGGGAGCGAGCAGTACTTC.

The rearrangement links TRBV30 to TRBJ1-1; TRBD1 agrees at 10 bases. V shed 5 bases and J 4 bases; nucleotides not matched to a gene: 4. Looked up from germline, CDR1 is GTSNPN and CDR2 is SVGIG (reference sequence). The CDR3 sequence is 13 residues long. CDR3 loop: CAWSGQGFTEAFF. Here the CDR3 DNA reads TGTGCCTGGTCGGGACAGGGGTTCACTGAAGCTTTCTTT.

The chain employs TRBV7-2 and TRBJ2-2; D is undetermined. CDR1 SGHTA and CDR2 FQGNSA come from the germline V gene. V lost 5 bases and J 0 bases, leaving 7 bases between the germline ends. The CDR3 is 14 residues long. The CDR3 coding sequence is TGTGCCAGCAGCCCCCTCGCGAACACCGGGGAGCTGTTTTTT. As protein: CASSPLANTGELFF.

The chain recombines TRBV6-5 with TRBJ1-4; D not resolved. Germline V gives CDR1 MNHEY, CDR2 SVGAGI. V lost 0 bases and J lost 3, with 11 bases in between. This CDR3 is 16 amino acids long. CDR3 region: CASSYSLRVANEKLFF. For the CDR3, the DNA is TGTGCCAGCAGTTACTCCTTGCGCGTTGCTAATGAAAAACTGTTTTTT.

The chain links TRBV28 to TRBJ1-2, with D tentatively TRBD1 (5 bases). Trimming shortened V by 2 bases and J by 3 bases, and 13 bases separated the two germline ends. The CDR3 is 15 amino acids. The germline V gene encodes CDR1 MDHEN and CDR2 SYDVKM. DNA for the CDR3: TGTGCCAGCAGTTTAAGGGGACTTCGGGACTATGGCTACACCTTC. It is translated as CASSLRGLRDYGYTF.

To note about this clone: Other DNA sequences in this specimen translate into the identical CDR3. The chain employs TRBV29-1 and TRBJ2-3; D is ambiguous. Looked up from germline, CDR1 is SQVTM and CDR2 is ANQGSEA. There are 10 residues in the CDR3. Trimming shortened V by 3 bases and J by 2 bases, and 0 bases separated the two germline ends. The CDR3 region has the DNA TGCAGCGTTGACACAGATACGCAGTATTTT. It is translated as CSVDTDTQYF.